A selection of T cell receptor beta chains follows, all from one sample in a study of regulatory T cells in long-lasting Graves disease. In TCRdb, the multiplex PCR reads were re-called with MiXCR into one record per CDR3 protein. Counted here are about 470,000 distinct CDR3 sequences, roughly 21% occurring once; the ten biggest clones make up roughly 6.9%. The sample consisted of peripheral blood mononuclear cells (PBMCs), taken when the disease was refractory, from a patient treated with antithyroid drugs. The source is a female donor with Graves disease. CDR3s include the opening cysteine and the closing phenylalanine or tryptophan. D genes are given only for firm matches. The size field is filled for only some rows; it gives once, few, many or a size class.

few	TRBV7-9	-	TRBJ1-6	CASSQGIPGSPLHF	TGTGCCAGCAGCCAGGGCATACCGGGTTCACCCCTCCACTTT
-	TRBV14	TRBD2	TRBJ2-1	CASSQDSGVAGGSYNEQFF	TGTGCCAGCAGCCAAGATAGTGGTGTAGCGGGAGGTTCCTACAATGAGCAGTTCTTC
few	TRBV7-9	-	TRBJ1-2	CASSPADSYGYTF	TGTGCCAGCAGCCCTGCGGACAGCTATGGCTACACCTTC
many	TRBV28	-	TRBJ2-4	CASSPKPGRKNIQYF	TGTGCCAGCAGCCCCAAGCCGGGACGGAAAAACATTCAGTACTTC
few	TRBV28	-	TRBJ2-3	CASGRRSEVADTQYF	TGTGCCAGCGGGAGAAGGTCGGAAGTGGCAGATACGCAGTATTTT
many	TRBV12-3/TRBV12-4	-	TRBJ1-1	CASSLGRATEAFF	TGTGCCAGCAGTTTGGGTAGGGCCACTGAAGCTTTCTTT
many	TRBV6-5	-	TRBJ2-5	CASSWRGYGQETQYF	TGTGCCAGCAGTTGGAGAGGTTACGGCCAAGAGACCCAGTACTTC
-	TRBV24-1	-	TRBJ1-2	CATGDPNPRTENYGYTF	TGTGCCACCGGTGACCCGAACCCCCGGACAGAAAACTATGGCTACACCTTC
many	TRBV6-5	-	TRBJ1-5	CASSYGEPQHF	TGTGCCAGCAGTTACGGGGAGCCCCAGCATTTT
many	TRBV2	-	TRBJ2-7	CASRLTSSYEQYF	TGTGCCAGCAGACTGACTAGCTCCTACGAGCAGTACTTC
-	TRBV20-1	-	TRBJ1-2	CSASLLQTYGYTF	TGCAGTGCTAGCTTACTCCAAACCTATGGCTACACCTTC
many	TRBV24-1	-	TRBJ1-2	CATSDRRINYGYTF	TGTGCCACCAGTGATCGACGGATTAACTATGGCTACACCTTC
many	TRBV7-9	-	TRBJ2-5	CASSSPLGGETQYF	TGTGCCAGCAGCTCTCCACTAGGAGGGGAGACCCAGTACTTC
many	TRBV11-2	TRBD2	TRBJ2-7	CASSPRTSGSYEQYF	TGTGCCAGCAGCCCCAGGACTAGCGGGAGCTACGAGCAGTACTTC
-	TRBV29-1	TRBD1	TRBJ2-5	CSVSITGEETQYF	TGCAGCGTCTCTATTACAGGGGAAGAGACCCAGTACTTC
-	TRBV24-1	-	TRBJ1-1	CATSDSSKTGNTEAFF	TGTGCCACCAGTGATTCGTCCAAGACAGGGAACACTGAAGCTTTCTTT
-	TRBV6-5	TRBD1	TRBJ2-5	CASSLIRQGTQYF	TGTGCCAGCAGTTTGATACGACAGGGGACCCAGTACTTC
few	TRBV7-8	TRBD1	TRBJ2-2	CASSLRFGTAQGTGELFF	TGTGCCAGCAGCTTAAGATTCGGGACAGCACAGGGCACCGGGGAGCTGTTTTTT
-	TRBV24-1	-	TRBJ1-6	CATSDTYGSPLHF	TGTGCCACCAGTGATACTTATGGTTCACCCCTCCACTTT
few	TRBV2	-	TRBJ2-1	CASGRNEQFF	TGTGCCAGCGGGAGGAATGAGCAGTTCTTC